This TCR beta chain was captured by sequencing in a study of blood T cell repertoires in COVID-19. The overall study: From the United States, Italy and Spain came samples of acute and convalescent COVID-19. PBMCs, B-cell-depleted T cells, or T cells provided the cDNA or gDNA that made up the material.

Original data processing: Reference gene primer amplification gave estimated nucleated cell counts. Generated by immunoSEQ multiplex PCR, the TCRdb table keeps only in-frame clones and is missing some. That table gives V, J and clone size, and the DNA gave D and trimming. The table lists 90,000 to 130,000 clones, roughly four fifths of them singletons, with 16% in the top ten. Losses at the gene ends were 0 bases for V and 9 bases for J; bases not matched to a gene: 6. The germline V gene has CDR1 LGHDT and CDR2 YNNKEL (reference sequence). CDR3 length equals 15 residues. This clonotype originated in an older woman with acute or convalescent COVID-19. Source material: peripheral blood. This chain links TRBV3-1 (or the pseudogene TRBV3-2) with TRBJ2-1; 9 nucleotides agree with TRBD2. The CDR3 nucleotides read TGTGCCAGCAGCCAAGAAGCGGGGGGATTCGCTGAGCAGTTCTTC. The encoded protein is CASSQEAGGFAEQFF.